Included here is one T cell receptor (beta chain) sequence, with context. Profiled with immunoSEQ multiplex PCR; TCRdb holds only in-frame clones, not every one. The data hold some 340,000 clones, with around 84% observed a single time. Treatment meaning: some 20 received Ad26.COV2.S at low or high dose, single or two shots; several received placebo; per-sample allocation not given. Sampling was performed 63 days after the first vaccine or placebo injection. There are 13 residues in the CDR3. V was trimmed by 4 bases and J by 8 bases, leaving 14 bases between them. CDR1 SQVTM and CDR2 ANQGSEA come from the germline V gene. This sample was taken from a study of Ad26.COV2.S vaccination and SARS-CoV-2 variants. The overall study: Participants got Ad26.COV2.S intramuscularly, once or twice 56 days apart.

This specimen consisted of peripheral blood, obtained in a trial of Ad26.COV2.S vaccine versus placebo. The TCR comes from a person aged 18 to 59 who received the Ad26.COV2.S COVID-19 vaccine or a placebo. This rearrangement joins TRBV29-1 to TRBJ1-4, with a possible D match to TRBD1 (5 bases). The CDR3 spells CSVAGQAEEKLFF. The DNA of the CDR3 is TGCAGCGTTGCGGGGCAGGCAGAGGAAAAACTGTTTTTT.